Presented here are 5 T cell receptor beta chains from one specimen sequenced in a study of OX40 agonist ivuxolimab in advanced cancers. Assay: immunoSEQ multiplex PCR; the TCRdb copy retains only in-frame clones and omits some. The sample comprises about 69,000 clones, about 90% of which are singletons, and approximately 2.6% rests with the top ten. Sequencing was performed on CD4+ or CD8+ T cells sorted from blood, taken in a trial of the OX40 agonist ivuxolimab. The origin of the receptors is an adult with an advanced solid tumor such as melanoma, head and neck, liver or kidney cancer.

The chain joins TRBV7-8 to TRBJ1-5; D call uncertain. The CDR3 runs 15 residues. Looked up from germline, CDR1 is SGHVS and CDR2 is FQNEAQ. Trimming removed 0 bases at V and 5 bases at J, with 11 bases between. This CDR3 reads CASSLALQADQPQHF. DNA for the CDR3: TGTGCCAGCAGCTTAGCGTTGCAGGCTGATCAGCCCCAGCATTTT.

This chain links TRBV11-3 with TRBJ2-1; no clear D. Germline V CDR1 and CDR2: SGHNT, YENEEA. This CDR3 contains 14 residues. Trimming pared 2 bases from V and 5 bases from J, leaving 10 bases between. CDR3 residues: CASSLIGWNNEQFF. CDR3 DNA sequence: TGTGCCAGCAGCTTAATCGGGTGGAACAATGAGCAGTTCTTC.

The CDR3 protein is CASSFSGLAGPSYNEQFF. CDR3 in DNA: TGTGCCAGCAGCTTTTCGGGACTAGCGGGGCCCTCCTACAATGAGCAGTTCTTC. The rearrangement uses TRBV5-4 and TRBJ2-1; TRBD2 agrees at 13 bases. With 2 bases clipped from V and 0 bases from J, the junction kept 5 bases outside the gene matches. The germline V gene encodes CDR1 SGHNT and CDR2 YYREEE (reference sequence). This CDR3 region has 18 residues.

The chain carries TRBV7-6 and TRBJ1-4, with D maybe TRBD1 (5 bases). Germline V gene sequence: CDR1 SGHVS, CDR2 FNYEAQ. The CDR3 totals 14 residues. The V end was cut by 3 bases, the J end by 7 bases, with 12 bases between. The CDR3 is CASSLGPGGEKLFF. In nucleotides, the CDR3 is TGTGCCAGCAGCTTGGGGCCGGGTGGTGAAAAACTGTTTTTT.

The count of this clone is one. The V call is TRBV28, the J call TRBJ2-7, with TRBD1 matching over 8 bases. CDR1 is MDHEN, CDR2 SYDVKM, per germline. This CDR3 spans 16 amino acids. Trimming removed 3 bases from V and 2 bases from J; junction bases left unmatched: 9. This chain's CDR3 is CASSLNRGVNPYEQYF. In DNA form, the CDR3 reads TGTGCCAGCAGTTTGAACAGGGGGGTAAACCCCTACGAGCAGTACTTC.